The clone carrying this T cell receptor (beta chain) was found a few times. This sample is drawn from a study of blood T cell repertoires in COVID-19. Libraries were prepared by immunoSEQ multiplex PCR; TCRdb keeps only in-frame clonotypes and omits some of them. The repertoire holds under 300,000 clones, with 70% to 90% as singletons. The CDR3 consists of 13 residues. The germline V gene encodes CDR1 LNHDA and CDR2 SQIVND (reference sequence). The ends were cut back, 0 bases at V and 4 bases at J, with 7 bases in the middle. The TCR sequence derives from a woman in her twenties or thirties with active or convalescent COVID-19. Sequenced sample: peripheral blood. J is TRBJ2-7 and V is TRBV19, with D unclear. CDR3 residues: CASSIERGYEQYF. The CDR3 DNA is TGTGCCAGTAGTATAGAGAGAGGATACGAGCAGTACTTC.